This TCR beta chain was retrieved from a study of T cells after posttransplantation cyclophosphamide. Findings and caveats of the study: Later blood repertoires were often dominated by clones from the donor CD8+ memory compartment. TRB clonality was highly associated with recipient CMV seropositivity and reactivation.

This clone has a count of ten or more. Its antigen is unidentified. This related bone marrow graft donor gave peripheral blood on the day of marrow donation. Using immunoSEQ multiplex PCR, the repertoire was profiled, and TCRdb retains in-frame clones only, with some absent. Altogether 30,000 to 50,000 clones were found in the sample, and no singletons occur. The clonotype was recovered from a woman aged 45-65 years in good health and a related stem cell transplant donor. Sequenced material: PBMCs.

The CDR3 spells CASSRGGLYTEAFF. CDR3 DNA: TGTGCCAGCAGTAGGGGGGGGCTATACACTGAAGCTTTCTTT. V is TRBV27 and J is TRBJ1-1; maybe TRBD1 (6 bases). The CDR3 totals 14 residues. Trimming removed 5 bases from V and 3 bases from J, with 13 bases in between. CDR1 MNHEY and CDR2 SMNVEV come from the germline V gene (reference sequence).